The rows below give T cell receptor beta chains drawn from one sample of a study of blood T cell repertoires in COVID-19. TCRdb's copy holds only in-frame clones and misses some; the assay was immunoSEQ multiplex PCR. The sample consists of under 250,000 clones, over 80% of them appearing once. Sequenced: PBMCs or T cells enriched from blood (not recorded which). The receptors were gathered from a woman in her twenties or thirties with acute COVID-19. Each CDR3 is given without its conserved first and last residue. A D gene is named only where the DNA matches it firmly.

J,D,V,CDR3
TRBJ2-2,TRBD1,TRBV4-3,ASSQDPRIAGYRGTTGELF
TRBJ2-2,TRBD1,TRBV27,ASSMGQGFGELF
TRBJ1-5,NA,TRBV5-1,ARSPRGGEQPQH
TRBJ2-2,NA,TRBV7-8,ASSAGTVFTGELF
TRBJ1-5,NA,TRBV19,ASSYREWYSNQPQH
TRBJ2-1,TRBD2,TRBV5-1,ASSLAGLAGGNEQF
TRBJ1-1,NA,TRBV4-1,ASSQEVSRLEAF
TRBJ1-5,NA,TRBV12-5,ASGLDEWGGAVMAQH
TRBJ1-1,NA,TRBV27,ASQGSTEAF
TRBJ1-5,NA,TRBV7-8,ASSLLGRGEGNQPQH
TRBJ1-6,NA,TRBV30,AWSVPAGENSPLH
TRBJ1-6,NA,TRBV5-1,ASSLRQSEYGSPLH
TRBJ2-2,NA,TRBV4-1,ASSQVDMGLNTGELF
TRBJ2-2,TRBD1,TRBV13,ASSEDGQGRYGELF
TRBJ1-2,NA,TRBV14,ASSQDSRQRNGYT
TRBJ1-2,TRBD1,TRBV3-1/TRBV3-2,ASSQTGKDYGYT
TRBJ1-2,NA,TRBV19,ASQINYGYT
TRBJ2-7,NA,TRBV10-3,AISDNYEQY
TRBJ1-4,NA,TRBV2,ASSEYHTATNEKLF
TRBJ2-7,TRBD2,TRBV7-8,ASSLVRGGQYEQY
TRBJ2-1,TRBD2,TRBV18,ASSPPGLAGDEQF
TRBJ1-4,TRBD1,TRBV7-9,ASRPGQDNEKLF
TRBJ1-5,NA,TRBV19,ASSIGRAEQEHQPQH
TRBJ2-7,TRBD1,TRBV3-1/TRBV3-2,ASSPGTGNYEQY
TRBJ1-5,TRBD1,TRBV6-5,ASSLDRATQH
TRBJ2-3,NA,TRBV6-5,ASSYSLASNTDTQY
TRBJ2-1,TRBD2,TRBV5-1,ASSWTSGGAEQF
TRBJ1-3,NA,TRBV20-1,SVQGGNTIY
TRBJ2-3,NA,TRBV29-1,SVEVLLATTTDTQY
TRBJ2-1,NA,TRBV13,ASSDRQGSPAEQF
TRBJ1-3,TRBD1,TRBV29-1,SATRTGDGGNTIY
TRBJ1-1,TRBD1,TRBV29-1,SVADRDRAF
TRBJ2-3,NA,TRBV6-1,ASSERERSTDTQY
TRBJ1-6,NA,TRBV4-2,ASSSGGSPLH
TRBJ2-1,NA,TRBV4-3,ASSRIQGLEYNEQF
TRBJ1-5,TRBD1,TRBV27,ASSSLTGSINQPQH
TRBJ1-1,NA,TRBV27,ASSLIGTLNTEAF
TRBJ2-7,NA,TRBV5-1,ASSLGGLSYEQY